The present T cell receptor (beta chain) was sequenced within a study of T cell changes during pregnancy in multiple sclerosis (dated by TCRdb to about 2019). Looking at the study overall: Changes in the T cell repertoire over the course of pregnancy were examined in this study in women with multiple sclerosis.

Trimming takes 1 base from V and 6 bases from J, and the germline ends sit 11 bases apart. Reading from cysteine to phenylalanine, the CDR3 counts 14 amino acids. This entry keeps only the CDR3 DNA: 42 bases, framed from base 1. CDR1 and CDR2 are read off the germline V gene as MGHRA and YSYEKL. Points on this clone: It has no known antigen specificity. No much larger clonotype is one base removed from it; base qualities were not supplied.

Library construction relied on the immunoSEQ multiplex PCR assay. TCRdb stores this immuneACCESS table with in-frame sequences only. Part of the clones is absent; in the studies checked, under half of the shortfall reflects unresolved V genes, and no reason is known for the rest. The sample data list 75,000 to 85,000 clones, and around 93% of these were observed just once. Of the sample, approximately 2.5% falls within the top ten clones. This TCR was sampled from a female donor with multiple sclerosis, enrolled in a pregnancy study. The specimen comprised peripheral blood, sampled in the second trimester of pregnancy. The chain joins TRBV4-1 to TRBJ2-3, and possibly TRBD2, on 7 matching bases. The bases read TGCGCCAGCAGCCAAGGGGGGGGCGTTGATACGCAGTATTTT. Its translation is CASSQGGGVDTQYF.